The T cell receptor beta chain described here comes from a study of early T cells in non-severe SARS-CoV-2 infection. Whole-study findings and limits: Database matching using VDJdb favored anti-spike CD8 responses, with private and CD4 specificities left missing.

cDNA molecules, individually, were tagged with unique molecular identifiers. TCRdb redid the calling of the 5' RACE reads with MiXCR, one entry per CDR3 protein. The sample includes some 71,000 distinct CDR3 sequences, about an eighth seen only once; the top ten take 5% to 7%. The table lists this clonotype with a few counts. The antigen remains unidentified. The sequence was collected from an adult who was a healthcare worker with PCR-confirmed SARS-CoV-2 infection or an uninfected control (not recorded which). Source: whole blood, taken at baseline.

CDR3 nucleotide sequence: TGCAGTGCTAGGGGGGGAGGCAATCAGCCCCAGCATTTT. Amino acid sequence: CSARGGGNQPQHF. The gene calls are TRBV20-1 and TRBJ1-5, with a weak D call TRBD1 (5 bases). V was trimmed by 3 bases and J by 2 bases, leaving 8 bases between them. Germline V lookup: CDR1 DFQATT, CDR2 SNEGSKA (reference sequence). CDR3 length: 13 residues.